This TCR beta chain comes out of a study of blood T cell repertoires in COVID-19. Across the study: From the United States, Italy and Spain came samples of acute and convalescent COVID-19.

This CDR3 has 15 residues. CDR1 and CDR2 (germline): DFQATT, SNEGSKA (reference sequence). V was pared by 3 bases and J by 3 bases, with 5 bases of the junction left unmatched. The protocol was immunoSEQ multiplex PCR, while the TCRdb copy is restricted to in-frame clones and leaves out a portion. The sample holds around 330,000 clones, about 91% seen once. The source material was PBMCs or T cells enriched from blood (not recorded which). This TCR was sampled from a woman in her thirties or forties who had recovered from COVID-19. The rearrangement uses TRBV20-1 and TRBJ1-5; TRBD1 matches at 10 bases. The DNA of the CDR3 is TGCAGTGCTAGTTACGGGACAGGGGCCAATCAGCCCCAGCATTTT. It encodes CSASYGTGANQPQHF.